These T cell receptor beta chains were read from a single sample in a study of shared clonotypes between healthy human individuals. This table comes from immunoSEQ multiplex PCR, and its TCRdb copy is limited to in-frame clones, with some not included. The data show approximately 1.5 million clones, around 98.5% seen once. Sequencing used naive CD4+ T cells sorted from blood. The receptor source for this set is a young man in good health. CDR3s include the opening cysteine and the closing phenylalanine or tryptophan. The D gene is left open where the match is weak. The listing skips clone size in some rows; elsewhere it reads once, few, many or a size class.

size: NA
J: TRBJ2-7
V: TRBV27
D: NA
DNA: TGTGCCAGCAGTTCCTCCACCCCTACCCTGGCAGGTGACCGCCTCCCATTCTTAGAGCAGTACTTC
CDR3: CASSSSTPTLAGDRLPFLEQYF

size: NA
J: TRBJ2-7
V: TRBV27
D: NA
DNA: TGTGCCAGCAGTTTATCCTTACTGTACGAGCAGTACTTC
CDR3: CASSLSLLYEQYF

size: NA
J: TRBJ1-3
V: TRBV5-1
D: NA
DNA: TGCGCCAGCAGCTTAAACAGGGAGAGCTCTGGAAACACCATATATTTT
CDR3: CASSLNRESSGNTIYF

size: NA
J: TRBJ1-2
V: TRBV19
D: NA
DNA: TGTGCCAGTAGCGGAGGAGGGGCCCCGATGGACTATGGCTACACCTTC
CDR3: CASSGGGAPMDYGYTF

size: NA
J: TRBJ2-1
V: TRBV5-4
D: TRBD2
DNA: TGTGCCAGCAGCTTGGTAGCGGGAGGGCATCAGGGGCAGTTCTTC
CDR3: CASSLVAGGHQGQFF

size: NA
J: TRBJ2-2
V: TRBV2
D: NA
DNA: TGTGCCAGCAGTGATACTGTGAACACCGGGGAGCTGTTTTTT
CDR3: CASSDTVNTGELFF

size: NA
J: TRBJ2-1
V: TRBV5-4
D: TRBD2
DNA: TGTGCCAGCAGCTTGGAGACTAGCGGGAGGAATGAGCAGTTCTTC
CDR3: CASSLETSGRNEQFF

size: NA
J: TRBJ1-5
V: TRBV25-1
D: NA
DNA: TGTGCCAGCAGTGAAGAAAGGGGGCCCCAGCATTTT
CDR3: CASSEERGPQHF

size: NA
J: TRBJ2-1
V: TRBV6-5
D: NA
DNA: TGTGCCAGCAGTTACTCGATCGGCTATCTGAATGAGCAGTTCTTC
CDR3: CASSYSIGYLNEQFF

size: once
J: TRBJ2-3
V: TRBV28
D: NA
DNA: TGTGCCAGCAGCCCGACTAGTTCAGGCACAGATACGCAGTATTTT
CDR3: CASSPTSSGTDTQYF

size: NA
J: TRBJ2-3
V: TRBV2
D: NA
DNA: TGTGCCAGCAAAGCGGACACAGATACGCAGTATTTT
CDR3: CASKADTDTQYF

size: NA
J: TRBJ2-7
V: TRBV9
D: TRBD1
DNA: TGTGCCAGCAGCGTTACCGGGACAGGGAAAGAGCAGTACTTC
CDR3: CASSVTGTGKEQYF

size: NA
J: TRBJ1-4
V: TRBV25-1
D: TRBD1
DNA: TGTGCCAGCAGAGAGACAGGGGATGAAAAACTGTTTTTT
CDR3: CASRETGDEKLFF

size: NA
J: TRBJ2-2
V: TRBV2
D: NA
DNA: TGTGCCAGCAGTCCGACTCTTACCACCGGGGAGCTGTTTTTT
CDR3: CASSPTLTTGELFF

size: NA
J: TRBJ2-1
V: TRBV5-1
D: NA
DNA: TGCGCCAGCACGCGAGGGACGAATAATGAGCAGTTCTTC
CDR3: CASTRGTNNEQFF

size: NA
J: TRBJ2-2
V: TRBV6-6
D: NA
DNA: TGTGCCAGCATCCCGGGACGCCCGAACACCGGGGAGCTGTTTTTT
CDR3: CASIPGRPNTGELFF

size: NA
J: TRBJ2-7
V: TRBV7-3
D: TRBD2
DNA: TGTGCCAGCAGCTTATCGGCTAGCGGGAACTACGAGCAGTACTTC
CDR3: CASSLSASGNYEQYF

size: NA
J: TRBJ2-1
V: TRBV11-2
D: TRBD2
DNA: TGTGCCAGCAGCTCCTGGGCGAGGGCTAGCGGGAGGACGGTAGGTGAGCAGTTCTTC
CDR3: CASSSWARASGRTVGEQFF

size: NA
J: TRBJ2-3
V: TRBV2
D: NA
DNA: TGTGCCAGCACCGAGGCAGTCCCAGATACGCAGTATTTT
CDR3: CASTEAVPDTQYF

size: NA
J: TRBJ2-3
V: TRBV4-2
D: NA
DNA: TGTGCCAGCAGCCAAGAGAGTAGGACGCCCGGGCTTACGCAGTATTTT
CDR3: CASSQESRTPGLTQYF

size: NA
J: TRBJ1-2
V: TRBV5-4
D: NA
DNA: TGTGCCAGCAGCGCCCCGAACAGGGACTATGGCTACACCTTC
CDR3: CASSAPNRDYGYTF

size: NA
J: TRBJ2-2
V: TRBV5-1
D: TRBD1
DNA: TGCGCCAGCAGCTTGGTAGGGGGCGACACCGGGGAGCTGTTTTTT
CDR3: CASSLVGGDTGELFF

size: NA
J: TRBJ2-3
V: TRBV5-4
D: TRBD2
DNA: TGTGCCAGCAGTTCCCACCAGCGGGGGCCGGGAGATACGCAGTATTTT
CDR3: CASSSHQRGPGDTQYF